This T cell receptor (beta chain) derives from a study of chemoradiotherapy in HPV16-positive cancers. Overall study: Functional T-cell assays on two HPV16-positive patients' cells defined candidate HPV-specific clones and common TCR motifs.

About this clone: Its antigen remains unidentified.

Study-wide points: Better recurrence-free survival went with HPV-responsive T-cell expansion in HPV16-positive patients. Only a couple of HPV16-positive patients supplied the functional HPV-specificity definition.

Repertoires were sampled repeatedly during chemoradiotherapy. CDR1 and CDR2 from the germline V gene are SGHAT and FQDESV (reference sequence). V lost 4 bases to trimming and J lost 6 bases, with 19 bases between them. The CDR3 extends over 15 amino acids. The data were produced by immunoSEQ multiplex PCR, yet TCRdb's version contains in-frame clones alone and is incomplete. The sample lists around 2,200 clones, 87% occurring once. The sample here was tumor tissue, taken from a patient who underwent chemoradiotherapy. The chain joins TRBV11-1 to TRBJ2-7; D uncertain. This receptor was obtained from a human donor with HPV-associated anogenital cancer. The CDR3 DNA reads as TGTGCCAGCAGCTCGAGCGCCTCCATCCCCCTCGAGCAGTACTTC. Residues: CASSSSASIPLEQYF.